Listed here is a single TCR beta chain. Its antigen is as yet unknown. Measured with immunoSEQ multiplex PCR; TCRdb has only the in-frame clones, and not every one. The sample records about 49,000 clones, approximately 79% being singletons. This entry is derived from a study of radiotherapy plus CTLA-4 blockade in lung cancer. The ends were cut back, 1 base at V and 0 bases at J, with 6 bases in the middle. The germline gives CDR1 SGDLS, CDR2 YYNGEE. This CDR3 comprises 14 residues. Study-wide results and limits: Strongest reported response predictors: early blood clone changes and post-radiation interferon-beta.

The sequences come from peripheral blood, collected from a patient treated with radiotherapy plus ipilimumab. The clonotype was recovered from a human donor with non-small cell lung cancer who had stable disease on radiotherapy plus ipilimumab. The chain recombines TRBV9 with TRBJ2-3; no reliable D call. CDR3 in DNA: TGTGCCAGCAGCGTAAGTGCTAGCACAGATACGCAGTATTTT. It translates to CASSVSASTDTQYF.